This TCR beta chain was retrieved from a study of shared clonotypes between healthy human individuals. Study-level points and caveats: Even with large depth, rarefaction showed that sorted-subset sequencing was incomplete. The study found about 4.6% of naive CD4 clonotypes shared across a few donors.

In regard to this clone: Its matching antigen is unknown.

Sorted subsets were amplified in replicate PCRs using 200 ng DNA, around 30,000 T cell genomes. Sequenced by immunoSEQ multiplex PCR; TCRdb stores in-frame clones only, minus some. The profile shows about 2.3 million clones, 92% of them singletons. In germline, CDR1 is SGHTS, CDR2 YDEGEE. Germline trimming cut 0 bases from V and 3 bases from J; bases unmatched to any gene: 5. The CDR3 is 17 amino acids. The clonotype comes from a man between 18 and 35 years old in good health. Some clones in this sample may be carry-over from other donors' samples. Sequencing was performed on naive CD4+ T cells from PBMCs. Noted subset: CD45RA+ positively selected. The rearrangement links TRBV5-8 to TRBJ2-5, with TRBD2 identical over 13 bases. Written as DNA, the CDR3 is TGTGCCAGCAGCTTGGGACTAGCGGGAGGTCGAGAAGAGACCCAGTACTTC. This sequence encodes CASSLGLAGGREETQYF.